This is a list of T cell receptor beta chains from one sample in a study of T-cell memory formation after mild COVID-19. TCRdb re-called the 5' RACE reads through MiXCR, storing one row per CDR3 protein. This table holds 300,000 to 350,000 distinct CDR3 sequences, approximately 20% found once. The sequenced sample was PBMCs or a T cell subset sorted from them (not recorded which). These receptor sequences come from a man between 18 and 35 years old who had mild COVID-19 (a few samples of this study predate the infection). Cell type and time point are not known. Each CDR3 is given with its conserved first and last residue. A D gene is named only where the DNA matches it firmly. Expanded clones are given a class, and other clones once, few, many or no size at all.

V gene	J gene	D gene	clone size	CDR3 protein	CDR3 DNA
TRBV20-1	TRBJ2-5	.	.	CSALRGTRGETQYF	TGCAGTGCCCTCCGCGGGACAAGGGGAGAGACCCAGTACTTC
TRBV9	TRBJ2-3	TRBD2	.	CASSVDTSGPPDTQYF	TGTGCCAGCAGCGTAGATACTAGCGGTCCCCCAGATACGCAGTATTTT
TRBV7-2	TRBJ1-1	.	.	CASSLIQGSTEAFF	TGTGCCAGCAGCTTAATACAGGGATCCACTGAAGCTTTCTTT
TRBV4-2	TRBJ2-7	TRBD1	.	CASSQDGTGSYEQYF	TGTGCCAGCAGCCAAGATGGGACAGGCTCCTACGAGCAGTACTTC
TRBV4-3	TRBJ2-7	.	few	CASSQESGYEQYF	TGCGCCAGCAGCCAAGAGAGCGGGTACGAGCAGTACTTC
TRBV6-5	TRBJ2-6	.	.	CASSYSGAGANVLTF	TGTGCCAGCAGTTACTCAGGGGCTGGGGCCAACGTCCTGACTTTC
TRBV5-1	TRBJ2-7	.	few	CASSLGDTLSYEQYF	TGCGCCAGCAGCTTGGGAGACACACTATCCTACGAGCAGTACTTC
TRBV5-1	TRBJ1-6	.	.	CASTQYEGNSPLHF	TGCGCCAGCACCCAATACGAGGGGAATTCACCCCTCCACTTT
TRBV5-6	TRBJ2-5	TRBD2	few	CASNPFVGGGYQETQYF	TGTGCCAGCAACCCCTTCGTCGGGGGGGGGTACCAAGAGACCCAGTACTTC
TRBV6-5	TRBJ2-7	.	.	CASSSGDLVFYEQYF	TGTGCCAGCAGTTCAGGGGACCTAGTGTTTTACGAGCAGTACTTC
TRBV4-1	TRBJ1-6	.	.	CASSQAPDRVSPLHF	TGCGCCAGCAGCCAAGCACCCGACCGGGTCTCACCCCTCCACTTT
TRBV20-1	TRBJ2-3	.	few	CSAPSSTDTQYF	TGCAGTGCTCCCTCAAGCACAGATACGCAGTATTTT
TRBV5-6	TRBJ2-7	TRBD1	.	CASSPQGTGTSEQYF	TGTGCCAGCAGCCCGCAAGGGACAGGGACCTCCGAGCAGTACTTC
TRBV20-1	TRBJ2-4	.	.	CSASSHGGNIQYF	TGCAGTGCTAGTTCCCACGGGGGAAACATTCAGTACTTC
TRBV12-3/TRBV12-4	TRBJ2-7	.	few	CASSFRDLNEQYF	TGTGCCAGCAGTTTCAGGGATCTTAACGAGCAGTACTTC
TRBV6-1	TRBJ1-2	TRBD1	.	CASSERDRVAGYTF	TGTGCCAGCAGTGAACGGGACAGGGTGGCTGGCTACACCTTC
TRBV2	TRBJ2-5	.	.	CASRPGVQETQYF	TGTGCCAGCAGGCCAGGGGTACAAGAGACCCAGTACTTC
TRBV4-3	TRBJ1-4	TRBD1	few	CASSQALLTGGAEKLFF	TGCGCCAGCAGCCAAGCCTTACTGACAGGGGGAGCTGAAAAACTGTTTTTT
TRBV7-2	TRBJ2-5	TRBD2	few	CASSFTSGGEAQYF	TGTGCCAGCAGCTTTACTAGCGGGGGGGAGGCCCAGTACTTC
TRBV7-9	TRBJ2-3	TRBD2	few	CASSGGGAVPDTQYF	TGTGCCAGCAGCGGGGGGGGAGCGGTACCAGATACGCAGTATTTT
TRBV5-1	TRBJ1-3	TRBD1	few	CASSPPRGSGNTIYF	TGCGCCAGCAGCCCCCCCAGGGGGAGTGGAAACACCATATATTTT
TRBV6-1	TRBJ1-6	.	.	CASSEGGITSPLHF	TGTGCCAGCAGTGAGGGGGGAATAACTTCACCCCTCCACTTT
TRBV6-5	TRBJ1-2	TRBD1	once	CASSYSGQGGETF	TGTGCCAGCAGTTACTCCGGACAGGGAGGGGAGACCTTC
TRBV7-6	TRBJ2-7	TRBD1	.	CASSSGGWDRGHEQYF	TGTGCCAGCAGCTCCGGGGGATGGGACAGGGGGCACGAGCAGTACTTC
TRBV14	TRBJ2-3	.	.	CASSQEIEAVHSDTQYF	TGTGCCAGCAGCCAAGAAATTGAGGCGGTACACTCAGATACGCAGTATTTT
TRBV29-1	TRBJ2-3	.	.	CSVITGFDGTDTQYF	TGCAGCGTTATAACCGGATTCGACGGAACAGATACGCAGTATTTT
TRBV12-3/TRBV12-4	TRBJ2-3	TRBD1	few	CASTVQGAMADTQYF	TGTGCCAGCACCGTACAGGGGGCTATGGCAGATACGCAGTATTTT
TRBV29-1	TRBJ1-1	.	few	CSAPSANTEAFF	TGCAGCGCCCCCTCGGCGAACACTGAAGCTTTCTTT
TRBV2	TRBJ1-2	.	few	CASRIEVNYGYTF	TGTGCCAGCAGGATTGAAGTTAACTATGGCTACACCTTC
TRBV27	TRBJ2-2	.	.	CASSSPDLFNTGELFF	TGTGCCAGCAGTTCCCCGGACTTATTCAACACCGGGGAGCTGTTTTTT
TRBV6-2/TRBV6-3	TRBJ2-5	TRBD2	few	CASSGTSGGRYQETQYF	TGTGCCAGCAGTGGGACTAGCGGGGGCCGGTACCAAGAGACCCAGTACTTC
TRBV5-1	TRBJ2-1	.	few	CASSLDGISYNEQFF	TGCGCCAGCAGCTTGGATGGAATTTCCTACAATGAGCAGTTCTTC
TRBV5-1	TRBJ2-5	.	few	CASSPTRGSETQYF	TGCGCCAGCAGCCCGACGCGGGGTTCTGAGACCCAGTACTTC
TRBV5-1	TRBJ2-3	.	.	CASSLGSASGTDTQYF	TGCGCCAGCAGCTTGGGAAGCGCATCGGGCACAGATACGCAGTATTTT
TRBV6-2/TRBV6-3	TRBJ1-6	.	many	CASSSPPSSPLHF	TGTGCCAGCAGTTCCCCACCGAGTTCACCCCTCCACTTT
TRBV5-1	TRBJ2-1	TRBD1	.	CASSQQGQGAGEQFF	TGCGCCAGCAGCCAGCAAGGACAGGGGGCGGGTGAGCAGTTCTTC
TRBV2	TRBJ2-5	TRBD2	.	CASSDPSGGETQYF	TGTGCCAGCAGTGACCCTAGCGGTGGGGAGACCCAGTACTTC
TRBV14	TRBJ2-7	.	few	CASSQESDLYEQYF	TGTGCCAGCAGCCAAGAGTCTGACCTTTACGAGCAGTACTTC
TRBV6-2/TRBV6-3	TRBJ2-4	TRBD1	.	CASRLRGLGLGNIQYF	TGTGCCAGCAGACTTAGGGGGCTGGGGCTGGGTAACATTCAGTACTTC
TRBV12-3/TRBV12-4	TRBJ2-5	.	.	CASSLMGFVGTQYF	TGTGCCAGCAGTTTAATGGGATTCGTGGGGACCCAGTACTTC
TRBV28	TRBJ1-1	.	.	CASSLPKGYTEAFF	TGTGCCAGCAGCTTACCAAAAGGGTACACTGAAGCTTTCTTT
TRBV5-6	TRBJ1-3	.	few	CASSLGHPNTIYF	TGTGCCAGCAGCTTAGGGCACCCGAACACCATATATTTT
TRBV27	TRBJ1-2	.	.	CASSMTAFYGYTF	TGTGCCAGCAGCATGACAGCCTTCTATGGCTACACCTTC
TRBV6-2/TRBV6-3	TRBJ2-1	TRBD1	.	CASSDDRGRIF	TGTGCCAGCAGTGACGACAGGGGGCGAATCTTC
TRBV29-1	TRBJ1-1	TRBD1	.	CSVTPQGANTEAFF	TGCAGCGTAACTCCCCAGGGGGCGAACACTGAAGCTTTCTTT
TRBV27	TRBJ2-3	TRBD2	few	CASSPRPGLAGGTDTQYF	TGTGCCAGCAGTCCGCGACCGGGACTAGCGGGGGGTACAGATACGCAGTATTTT
TRBV5-1	TRBJ2-1	TRBD2	few	CASSPAGVLYNEQFF	TGCGCCAGCAGCCCAGCGGGGGTTCTCTACAATGAGCAGTTCTTC
TRBV11-2	TRBJ2-3	TRBD2	.	CASSPLTGGRADTQYF	TGTGCCAGCAGCCCGCTTACGGGGGGGCGGGCAGATACGCAGTATTTT
TRBV20-1	TRBJ1-2	.	.	CSASPGTSKDYGYTF	TGCAGTGCTAGTCCTGGTACATCTAAGGACTATGGCTACACCTTC
TRBV24-1	TRBJ1-1	TRBD1	.	CATSAGGTEAFF	TGTGCCACCAGTGCAGGGGGCACTGAAGCTTTCTTT
TRBV4-1	TRBJ2-2	.	few	CASSQVLEAYTGELFF	TGCGCCAGCAGCCAAGTGCTGGAAGCGTACACCGGGGAGCTGTTTTTT
TRBV19	TRBJ2-1	.	few	CASGWGGDDEQFF	TGTGCCAGTGGATGGGGCGGGGACGATGAGCAGTTCTTC
TRBV2	TRBJ1-1	TRBD1	few	CASRTGANTEAFF	TGTGCCAGCAGGACAGGGGCCAACACTGAAGCTTTCTTT
TRBV6-2/TRBV6-3	TRBJ2-7	.	few	CASSYSRGGEQYF	TGTGCCAGCAGTTACTCGAGAGGGGGCGAGCAGTACTTC
TRBV29-1	TRBJ2-7	TRBD2	.	CSVARGGEQYF	TGCAGCGTCGCCCGGGGGGGCGAGCAGTACTTC
TRBV5-1	TRBJ1-6	.	.	CASSPQEGISPLHF	TGCGCCAGCAGCCCTCAAGAGGGTATTTCACCCCTCCACTTT
TRBV11-2	TRBJ1-6	.	many	CASSLDLEGRNSPLHF	TGTGCCAGCAGCTTAGATCTGGAGGGTCGGAATTCACCCCTCCACTTT
TRBV6-2/TRBV6-3	TRBJ1-1	.	.	CASSRGTGFAEAFF	TGTGCCAGCAGCCGCGGGACCGGGTTCGCTGAAGCTTTCTTT
TRBV28	TRBJ2-3	.	many	CASSSPGGGVHTQYF	TGTGCCAGCAGTTCTCCGGGGGGCGGCGTGCATACGCAGTATTTT
TRBV6-1	TRBJ2-1	.	few	CASRSTAGAPPAECF	TGTGCCAGCAGGTCGACCGCCGGGGCTCCGCCGGCCGAATGCTTC